This passage covers 25 T cell receptor beta chains from one sample sequenced in a study of cytomegalovirus exposure and HLA in healthy donors. Primers: 60 Vbeta forward and 13 Jbeta reverse. Assay: immunoSEQ multiplex PCR; the TCRdb copy retains only in-frame clones and omits some. Of roughly 100,000 clones listed, around 76% were seen once; the top ten hold 10%. The sample comprised PBMCs. The receptors here all came from a woman aged 18-29 years in good health and CMV-seropositive.

This clone was seen once. The chain joins TRBV4-2 to TRBJ1-1, with a possible D match to TRBD1 (5 bases). CDR1 and CDR2 from the germline V gene are LGHNA and YNFKEQ. This CDR3 has 15 residues. Trimming took 0 bases from V and 1 from J, leaving 9 bases between them. The DNA for the CDR3 is TGTGCCAGCAGCCAAGATGGCGGACAGAACACTGAAGCTTTCTTT. Translation gives CASSQDGGQNTEAFF.

V gene TRBV5-1 combines with J gene TRBJ2-3, with 9 nucleotides matching TRBD1. This CDR3 is 16 amino acids long. V was pared by 3 bases and J by 1 base, with 6 bases of the junction left unmatched. The germline V gene encodes CDR1 SGHRS and CDR2 YFSETQ. In nucleotides, the CDR3 is TGCGCCAGCAGCTGGACAGGGGCGCGGGGCACAGATACGCAGTATTTT. As protein: CASSWTGARGTDTQYF.

This clone was seen more than once but under ten times. The rearrangement uses TRBV10-3 and TRBJ1-2; D might be TRBD1 (5 bases). V was pared by 6 bases and J by 4 bases, with 12 bases between. Germline CDR1 is ENHRY and CDR2 is SYGVKD. CDR3 length equals 13 residues. CDR3 loop: CAISPQGGYGYTF. CDR3 bases: TGTGCCATCAGCCCCCAGGGAGGCTATGGCTACACCTTC.

The genes are TRBV7-3 and TRBJ2-3; D unresolved. There are 14 residues in the CDR3. CDR1 is SGHTA, CDR2 FQGTGA, per germline. V lost 2 bases and J 7 bases, leaving 13 bases between the germline ends. The CDR3 DNA sequence: TGTGCCAGCAGCTTAGGCGGAATCCTTAATACGCAGTATTTT. This gives the protein CASSLGGILNTQYF.

The J gene is TRBJ2-1, the V gene TRBV2; 13 bases fit TRBD2. In germline, CDR1 is SNHLY, CDR2 FYNNEI. V lost 7 bases, J lost 10 bases, and 7 bases stayed unmatched. This CDR3 has 14 amino acids. The CDR3 sequence is CASKLAGLAGEQFF. CDR3 sequence (DNA): TGTGCCAGCAAACTAGCGGGACTAGCGGGGGAGCAGTTCTTC. The full variable domain, completed using reference TRBV2 and TRBJ2-1, is EPEVTQTPSHQVTQMGQEVILRCVPISNHLYFYWYRQILGQKVEFLVSFYNNEISEKSEIFDDQFSVERPDGSNFTLKIRSTKLEDSAMYFCASKLAGLAGEQFFGPGTRLTVL.

This clone was seen a single time. This rearrangement joins TRBV11-2 to TRBJ2-7; possibly TRBD2 for D (6 bases). V lost 3 bases, J lost 0 bases, and 21 bases lay in between. CDR3 size: 18 residues. Germline loops: CDR1 SGHAT, CDR2 FQNNGV. The DNA of the CDR3 is TGTGCCAGCAGCTTTTCCGGCCGCGGGACGGAAAGCTCCTACGAGCAGTACTTC. It specifies CASSFSGRGTESSYEQYF.

The rearrangement uses TRBV11-2 and TRBJ2-7; 8 bases agree with TRBD1. The length of the CDR3 is 18 residues. V shed 1 base, J shed 0 bases, and the junction held 11 bases outside the gene matches. Germline CDR1 is SGHAT and CDR2 is FQNNGV. In DNA form, the CDR3 reads TGTGCCAGCAGCTTAGTAACCCGGACAGGGCCGATCTCCTACGAGCAGTACTTC. Encoded protein: CASSLVTRTGPISYEQYF.

This clone was counted between two and nine times. J is TRBJ1-1 and V is TRBV7-3, with a tentative D call TRBD1 (6 bases). CDR3 length equals 14 residues. CDR1 and CDR2 from the germline V gene are SGHTA and FQGTGA. Trimming left V 5 bases short and J 4 bases short, with 14 bases between. This CDR3 is CASSTGRGSTEAFF. The CDR3 DNA reads TGTGCCAGCAGCACGGGCAGGGGAAGCACTGAAGCTTTCTTT.

V usage is TRBV29-1 and J usage is TRBJ1-4; maybe TRBD1 (5 bases). The CDR3 sequence is 12 residues long. Germline assignment: CDR1 SQVTM and CDR2 ANQGSEA. The V end was cut by 4 bases, the J end by 8 bases, with 11 bases between. The CDR3 region is CSVGSWGEKLFF. CDR3 nucleotides: TGCAGCGTTGGGAGCTGGGGCGAAAAACTGTTTTTT.

This clone was found a few times. The CDR3 DNA sequence: TGTGCCAGAGAAACAGGAGCCATTAACTATGGCTACACCTTC. Translated, it gives CARETGAINYGYTF. The rearrangement uses TRBV2 and TRBJ1-2; a weak D match, TRBD1 (5 bases). The length of the CDR3 is 14 residues. CDR1 is SNHLY, CDR2 FYNNEI, per germline. Trimming stripped 9 bases from V and 1 base from J, with 15 bases between.

V and J are TRBV18 and TRBJ1-5, with a weak D call TRBD1 (5 bases). Germline assignment: CDR1 KGHSH and CDR2 LQKENI. Trimming left V 10 bases short and J 0 bases short, with 10 bases between. The CDR3 is made up of 13 amino acids. CDR3 sequence (DNA): TGTGCCACCCAGACAGATAGCAATCAGCCCCAGCATTTT. It codes for CATQTDSNQPQHF.

This clone occurred once. This chain joins TRBV5-4 and TRBJ1-1; a possible D gene is TRBD1 (6 bases). Germline lookup yields CDR1 SGHNT and CDR2 YYREEE (reference sequence). V was shortened by 5 bases and J by 2 bases, with 13 bases between the two germline ends. This CDR3 comprises 14 residues. CDR3 sequence reads: CASRPTGYNTEAFF. The CDR3 coding sequence is TGTGCCAGCAGACCAACAGGGTATAACACTGAAGCTTTCTTT. Together with reference TRBV5-4 and TRBJ1-1, the CDR3 gives the full variable domain: ETGVTQSPTHLIKTRGQQVTLRCSSQSGHNTVSWYQQALGQGPQFIFQYYREEENGRGNFPPRFSGLQFPNYSSELNVNALELDDSALYLCASRPTGYNTEAFFGQGTRLTVV.

The chain employs TRBV7-9 and TRBJ2-7, with a tentative D call TRBD2 (5 bases). V lost 5 bases, J lost 4 bases, and 15 bases lay in between. The germline V gene has CDR1 SEHNR and CDR2 FQNEAQ (reference sequence). The CDR3 is 14 residues long. CDR3 DNA: TGTGCCAGCAGCCCCGGGCGGGTGGCTTACGAGCAGTACTTC. Translated, it gives CASSPGRVAYEQYF.

This chain connects TRBV5-1 to TRBJ1-2, with D perhaps matching TRBD1 (5 bases). Germline CDR1 and CDR2: SGHRS and YFSETQ. There are 17 residues in the CDR3. Trimming cost V 3 bases and J 2 bases, with 20 bases left between them. For the CDR3, the DNA is TGCGCCAGCAGCTCACGCGGGGGGGGGAAATCGAACTATGGCTACACCTTC. Amino acids: CASSSRGGGKSNYGYTF.

The CDR3: CASSTRLTGNQPQHF. In nucleotides, the CDR3 is TGTGCCAGCTCAACGAGGCTCACTGGCAATCAGCCCCAGCATTTT. This sequence joins TRBV5-6 and TRBJ1-5; D is undetermined. Germline CDR1 and CDR2: SGHDT and YYEEEE. The germline V and J ends were trimmed by 7 bases and 2 bases, with 16 bases remaining between them. The CDR3 totals 15 residues.

This chain links TRBV15 with TRBJ2-5, with TRBD2 matching over 8 bases. Germline assignment: CDR1 LNHNV and CDR2 YYDKDF (reference sequence). CDR3 length: 15 amino acids. The junction had 5 bases not matched to a gene; V was cut back by 0 bases and J by 5 bases. The CDR3 here is CATSRDRGGGETQYF. The CDR3, as DNA: TGTGCCACCAGCAGAGACCGGGGGGGAGGGGAGACCCAGTACTTC.

This clone was seen once. The CDR3 loop is CASSGRDIDYGYTF. The CDR3 DNA is TGTGCCAGCAGCGGCCGGGACATAGACTATGGCTACACCTTC. V gene TRBV9 combines with J gene TRBJ1-2; the D gene is possibly TRBD1 (6 bases). Germline lookup yields CDR1 SGDLS and CDR2 YYNGEE. The CDR3 length is 14 residues. The germline V and J ends were trimmed by 3 bases and 3 bases, with 12 bases remaining between them.

This clone was recorded a few times. In nucleotides, the CDR3 is TGCGCCAGCAGTGAGTGCCCGACTAGCCTCAGCGCGGATACGCAGTATTTT. This translates into CASSECPTSLSADTQYF. The rearrangement joins TRBV10-1 to TRBJ2-3; 7 positions agree with TRBD2. The J segment lost 6 bases and the V segment lost 1 base, leaving 13 bases of the junction unmatched. Germline V gene sequence: CDR1 WNHNN, CDR2 SYGVQD (reference sequence). CDR3 length: 17 amino acids.

In this sample, this clone turned up a few times. The chain recombines TRBV27 with TRBJ2-3, with D hard to call. Trimming pared 2 bases from V and 6 bases from J, leaving 9 bases between. This CDR3 has 13 residues. Germline V gene data show CDR1 as MNHEY and CDR2 as SMNVEV (reference sequence). The CDR3 is CASSLVLMDTQYF. DNA of the CDR3: TGTGCCAGCAGTTTAGTATTAATGGATACGCAGTATTTT.

The J gene is TRBJ1-4, the V gene TRBV5-1; 7 bases are a match to TRBD1. The ends lost 2 bases at V and 7 bases at J; junction bases unmatched: 11. The length of the CDR3 is 16 residues. CDR1 and CDR2 from the germline V gene are SGHRS and YFSETQ. The chain's CDR3 is CASSFVGGGMVEKLFF. In DNA, the CDR3 is TGCGCCAGCAGCTTCGTTGGAGGGGGCATGGTTGAAAAACTGTTTTTT.

The V call is TRBV6-6, the J call TRBJ1-5; D is undetermined. The germline V gene encodes CDR1 MNHNY and CDR2 SVGAGI (reference sequence). The CDR3 is made up of 14 amino acids. Trimming removed 2 bases at V and 0 bases at J, with 5 bases between. CDR3 in DNA: TGTGCCAGCAGTTACCTAAATAGCAATCAGCCCCAGCATTTT. Amino acids: CASSYLNSNQPQHF.

V gene TRBV9 combines with J gene TRBJ1-1; D is unresolved. V dropped 0 bases and J dropped 5 bases, with 14 bases sitting between them. Per the germline V gene, CDR1 is SGDLS and CDR2 is YYNGEE. The CDR3 spans 15 residues. The CDR3 nucleotides are TGTGCCAGCAGCGTAGGTGCAGGCGGAGGGACTGAAGCTTTCTTT. Amino acids: CASSVGAGGGTEAFF.

This clone came up once. This chain connects TRBV7-3 to TRBJ2-7; D gene ambiguous. The ends were cut back, 6 bases at V and 1 base at J, with 13 bases in the middle. CDR1 is SGHTA, CDR2 FQGTGA, per germline. The CDR3 runs to 14 residues. DNA of the CDR3: TGTGCCAGCAGTCCCGGTCGCGCATCCTACGAGCAGTACTTC. Its protein product is CASSPGRASYEQYF.

DNA of the CDR3: TGTGCCTGGAGCGAAGGTCCAGGGCTATACGAGCAGTACTTC. Translation: CAWSEGPGLYEQYF. The rearrangement joins TRBV30 to TRBJ2-7, with D perhaps TRBD1 (5 bases). Trimming took 3 bases from V and 4 from J, leaving 16 bases between them. Germline V gene data show CDR1 as GTSNPN and CDR2 as SVGIG (reference sequence). The CDR3 extends over 14 amino acids.

This sequence joins TRBV7-3 and TRBJ2-3; 7 positions agree with TRBD2. The length of the CDR3 is 15 residues. Germline trimming cut 5 bases from V and 0 bases from J; bases unmatched to any gene: 5. Germline V gene sequence: CDR1 SGHTA, CDR2 FQGTGA. This CDR3 is CASSRRGGSTDTQYF. CDR3 in DNA: TGTGCCAGCAGCCGCCGCGGGGGTAGCACAGATACGCAGTATTTT.